One and the same sample provided the 23 T cell receptor beta chains below, sequenced in a study of CD8 T cells in ankylosing spondylitis. TCRdb independently ran MiXCR on the 5' RACE reads; one entry per CDR3 protein. The data contain about 130,000 distinct CDR3 sequences, approximately 10% of them singletons. The sample was blood, either unsorted or a sorted T cell fraction (not recorded which). Every receptor here comes from a male donor with ankylosing spondylitis or in good health (not recorded which).

This clonotype was seen at least ten times. This chain links TRBV9 with TRBJ2-7, with D perhaps being TRBD1 or TRBD2 (5 bases each). V was shortened by 5 bases and J by 0 bases, with 9 bases between the two germline ends. There are 13 residues in the CDR3. CDR1 is SGDLS and CDR2 is YYNGEE in the germline V gene. The CDR3 is CASSEGYSYEQYF. DNA of the CDR3: TGTGCCAGCAGTGAGGGGTACTCCTACGAGCAGTACTTC.

This clonotype showed up many times. The chain employs TRBV4-3 and TRBJ1-6, with D tentatively TRBD1 (6 bases). V was pared by 1 base and J by 10 bases, with 14 bases between. The CDR3 covers 15 residues. Germline lookup yields CDR1 LGHNA and CDR2 YSLEER. Written as DNA, the CDR3 is TGCGCCAGCAGCCAAGTGACAGGACCTAGCTCACCCCTCCACTTT. Its protein product is CASSQVTGPSSPLHF.

This clonotype has ten or more counts. This sequence joins TRBV7-2 and TRBJ1-3; D gene uncertain. Trimming stripped 1 base from V and 0 bases from J, with 10 bases between. The V gene's germline CDR1 is SGHTA and CDR2 FQGNSA. This CDR3 is 16 amino acids long. CDR3 amino acids: CASSLGPANSGNTIYF. As DNA, the CDR3 is TGTGCCAGCAGCTTAGGGCCAGCGAACTCTGGAAACACCATATATTTT.

This clonotype was counted only a few times. The V gene is TRBV6-1, the J gene TRBJ2-1; TRBD2 agrees at 14 bases. This CDR3 is 15 amino acids long. Germline values: CDR1 MNHNS, CDR2 SASEGT. V shed 10 bases, J shed 10 bases, and the junction held 12 bases outside the gene matches. This CDR3 is CATASGRLAGGEQFF. The CDR3 nucleotides are TGTGCCACCGCGTCGGGGAGACTAGCGGGAGGGGAGCAGTTCTTC.

This clonotype has just a few counts. This chain links TRBV4-3 with TRBJ2-2; TRBD2 is a possible D gene (5 bases). V lost 1 base and J lost 1, with 7 bases in between. The CDR3 runs 15 residues. Germline V CDR1 and CDR2: LGHNA, YSLEER. The CDR3 nucleotides are TGCGCCAGCAGCCAAGGCCGGGGGAACACCGGGGAGCTGTTTTTT. Its protein is CASSQGRGNTGELFF.

The table lists this clonotype with many counts. This sequence joins TRBV10-3 and TRBJ1-1; 7 nucleotides agree with TRBD1. Germline CDR1 and CDR2: ENHRY and SYGVKD. The trim removed 8 bases at V and 0 bases at J, leaving 6 bases unmatched. This CDR3 has 14 amino acids. This CDR3 reads CAIQGEGLNTEAFF. The CDR3 region has the DNA TGTGCCATCCAGGGGGAGGGGCTGAACACTGAAGCTTTCTTT.

This clonotype was seen ten or more times. The CDR3 sequence is CSAVHPSSYNEQFF. CDR3 coding DNA: TGCAGTGCCGTCCACCCAAGCTCCTACAATGAGCAGTTCTTC. This chain joins TRBV20-1 and TRBJ2-1; D is ambiguous. There are 14 residues in the CDR3. The V gene's germline CDR1 is DFQATT and CDR2 SNEGSKA (reference sequence). The germline V and J ends were trimmed by 6 bases and 0 bases, with 12 bases remaining between them.

This clonotype was seen many times. The V gene is TRBV4-2, the J gene TRBJ1-6; the match to TRBD1 covers 7 bases. The CDR3 covers 14 residues. Germline loops: CDR1 LGHNA, CDR2 YNFKEQ. The trim removed 4 bases at V and 7 bases at J, leaving 4 bases unmatched. The CDR3 region has the DNA TGTGCCAGCAGCCGCGGGACAGAAAATTCACCCCTCCACTTT. The encoded protein is CASSRGTENSPLHF.

In its sample, this clonotype was seen many times. The J gene is TRBJ2-1, the V gene TRBV5-1; 7 nucleotides align to TRBD1. This CDR3 is 14 amino acids long. The germline V gene has CDR1 SGHRS and CDR2 YFSETQ. The V segment lost 4 bases and the J segment 8 bases; nucleotides outside the gene matches: 9. The CDR3 region is CASSAGQVGDEQFF. In DNA, the CDR3 is TGCGCCAGCAGCGCCGGACAGGTGGGGGATGAGCAGTTCTTC. The whole variable domain, remainder taken from reference TRBV5-1 and TRBJ2-1, is KAGVTQTPRYLIKTRGQQVTLSCSPISGHRSVSWYQQTPGQGLQFLFEYFSETQRNKGNFPGRFSGRQFSNSRSEMNVSTLELGDSALYLCASSAGQVGDEQFFGPGTRLTVL.

This clonotype came up many times. The chain links TRBV15 to TRBJ1-4; TRBD1 matches 7 bases. The CDR3 runs 12 residues. CDR1 LNHNV and CDR2 YYDKDF come from the germline V gene (reference sequence). V shed 6 bases and J 8 bases; nucleotides not matched to a gene: 3. CDR3: CATRTGYEKLFF. CDR3 coding DNA: TGTGCCACCAGGACAGGGTACGAAAAACTGTTTTTT.

This clonotype appeared many times. The CDR3 reads CASGPAGRQGADTQYF. DNA of the CDR3: TGTGCCAGCGGCCCAGCGGGGAGACAGGGTGCAGATACGCAGTATTTT. The rearrangement joins TRBV28 to TRBJ2-3; D tentatively fits TRBD1 or TRBD2 (7 bases each). CDR1 and CDR2 (germline): MDHEN, SYDVKM. With 8 bases removed from V and 4 bases from J, the gap between germline ends came to 22 bases. The CDR3 extends over 16 amino acids. The variable domain in full, completed from reference TRBV28 and TRBJ2-3, reads DVKVTQSSRYLVKRTGEKVFLECVQDMDHENMFWYRQDPGLGLRLIYFSYDVKMKEKGDIPEGYSVSREKKERFSLILESASTNQTSMYLCASGPAGRQGADTQYFGPGTRLTVL.

There are many counts of this clonotype. This chain uses TRBV11-2 with TRBJ2-5; a possible D gene is TRBD1 (7 bases). The CDR3 has 14 amino acids. V dropped 6 bases and J dropped 2 bases, with 13 bases sitting between them. Germline loops: CDR1 SGHAT, CDR2 FQNNGV. CDR3 DNA sequence: TGTGCCAGCAGTGGCGGGACAGCACAAGAGACCCAGTACTTC. It encodes CASSGGTAQETQYF.

The chain joins TRBV7-3 to TRBJ2-7; no reliable D call. In germline, CDR1 is SGHTA, CDR2 FQGTGA. This CDR3 contains 15 residues. V was pared by 2 bases and J by 3 bases, with 14 bases between. The CDR3 spells CASSLGPVWGYEQYF. CDR3 in DNA: TGTGCCAGCAGCTTAGGGCCGGTTTGGGGCTACGAGCAGTACTTC.

In this sample, this clonotype turned up a few times. The rearrangement links TRBV6-1 to TRBJ2-2; TRBD1 might be the D (5 bases). Germline lookup yields CDR1 MNHNS and CDR2 SASEGT. The CDR3 is made up of 14 amino acids. Trimming shortened V by 6 bases and J by 4 bases, and 12 bases separated the two germline ends. CDR3 residues: CASSVDRLTGELFF. In nucleotides, the CDR3 is TGTGCCAGCAGCGTAGACAGACTCACCGGGGAGCTGTTTTTT.

This clonotype was counted between two and nine times. The rearrangement uses TRBV7-9 and TRBJ2-3; TRBD2 is a possible D gene (6 bases). The CDR3 loop spans 16 amino acids. V was shortened by 5 bases and J by 6 bases, with 21 bases between the two germline ends. CDR1 SEHNR and CDR2 FQNEAQ come from the germline V gene (reference sequence). The CDR3 is CASSHRTNLIVDTQYF. The DNA of the CDR3 is TGTGCCAGCAGCCATCGGACTAATTTAATCGTTGATACGCAGTATTTT.

This clonotype was counted only a few times. The chain couples TRBV20-1 to TRBJ2-3, with D possibly TRBD2 on 5 matching bases. V dropped 1 base and J dropped 1 base, with 18 bases sitting between them. The germline V gene has CDR1 DFQATT and CDR2 SNEGSKA (reference sequence). The CDR3 extends over 17 amino acids. CDR3 amino acids: CSARGGARPEGTDTQYF. Written as DNA, the CDR3 is TGCAGTGCTAGAGGGGGAGCAAGGCCCGAGGGCACAGATACGCAGTATTTT.

Of note for this clonotype: Since a much larger clone is just one base distant, this may be a read error. The chain has TRBV7-2 and TRBJ2-1; tentatively, D is TRBD1 (7 bases). The ends were cut back, 1 base at V and 3 bases at J, with 16 bases in the middle. The CDR3 length is 17 residues. The germline gives CDR1 SGHTA, CDR2 FQGNSA. The CDR3 DNA is TGTGCCAGCAGCTTAGGATGGGGGGCAGGGGGCTACAATGAGCAGTTCTTC. This sequence encodes CASSLGWGAGGYNEQFF.

This clonotype was counted ten times or more. V is TRBV29-1 and J is TRBJ1-1, with D possibly TRBD1 on 5 matching bases. CDR3 size: 11 residues. Germline V gene data show CDR1 as SQVTM and CDR2 as ANQGSEA. The CDR3 DNA reads as TGCAGAGCTCAACGGGGGACTGAAGCTTTCTTT. Its protein is CRAQRGTEAFF.

The V and J genes are TRBV12-3 or TRBV12-4 and TRBJ2-1, with 10 bases fitting TRBD2. J was trimmed by 3 bases and V by 4 bases; bases with no gene match: 3. The CDR3 sequence is 15 residues long. This chain's CDR3 is CASSSRTSGYNEQFF. The CDR3 DNA sequence: TGTGCCAGCAGTTCCCGGACTAGCGGCTACAATGAGCAGTTCTTC.

This clonotype came up a few times. The V gene is TRBV30, the J gene TRBJ1-1; 7 bases map to TRBD1. Germline V gene sequence: CDR1 GTSNPN, CDR2 SVGIG (reference sequence). The J segment lost 1 base and the V segment lost 8 bases, leaving 7 bases of the junction unmatched. This CDR3 is built from 13 residues. CDR3 amino acids: CAGRTGANTEAFF. The DNA of the CDR3 is TGTGCCGGTAGGACAGGCGCGAACACTGAAGCTTTCTTT.

This clonotype was seen many times. J is TRBJ2-7 and V is TRBV5-4; D may be TRBD2 (5 bases). V was cut by 4 bases and J by 2 bases, with 13 bases left in between. The germline CDR1 and CDR2 sequences are SGHNT and YYREEE (reference sequence). The CDR3 extends over 14 amino acids. The CDR3 here is CASSPRDRAYEQYF. As DNA, the CDR3 is TGTGCCAGCAGCCCGAGGGATAGGGCCTACGAGCAGTACTTC.

This clonotype has at least ten counts. The chain recombines TRBV28 with TRBJ2-7; 9 bases match TRBD2. The V gene end was trimmed by 7 bases and the J gene end by 4 bases; junction bases not matched to a gene: 8. Germline V gene sequence: CDR1 MDHEN, CDR2 SYDVKM. This CDR3 spans 14 amino acids. This chain's CDR3 is CASTLTSGWYEQYF. For the CDR3, the DNA is TGTGCCAGCACCCTCACTAGCGGGTGGTACGAGCAGTACTTC.

This clonotype was counted between two and nine times. The CDR3 bases are TGTGCCAGCAGCCAAGATTCGGGAGTGGGAGATACGCAGTATTTT. The encoded protein is CASSQDSGVGDTQYF. The rearrangement joins TRBV3-1 to TRBJ2-3; D perhaps matches TRBD2 (6 bases). With 0 bases removed from V and 5 bases from J, the gap between germline ends came to 12 bases. Germline CDR1 is LGHDT and CDR2 is YNNKEL (reference sequence). CDR3 length: 15 residues.